This T cell receptor beta chain came from a study of cytomegalovirus exposure and HLA in healthy donors. Study conclusions and caveats: Some TCR beta chains (roughly 160 of them) were listed as cytomegalovirus-associated. As a later analysis revealed, most CMV-associated TCR beta chains appeared HLA-restricted.

PCR involved 60 Vbeta and 13 Jbeta primers. Sequencing used immunoSEQ multiplex PCR; TCRdb keeps in-frame clones, though not all of them. The sample yields 200,000 to 250,000 clones, approximately 80% seen once. A note on this clone: No antigen is known for it.

The sample taken for sequencing was PBMCs. This TCR derives from a man aged 50 to 60 in good health and CMV-seronegative.

The CDR3 loop is CASSSQGREGTYEQYF. In DNA form, the CDR3 reads TGTGCCAGCAGTTCCCAGGGGCGGGAGGGAACCTACGAGCAGTACTTC. V usage is TRBV28 and J usage is TRBJ2-7, with TRBD2 matching 9 bases. Losses at the gene ends were 4 bases for V and 2 bases for J; bases not matched to a gene: 9. Germline V gives CDR1 MDHEN, CDR2 SYDVKM. The CDR3 runs to 16 residues. Full variable domain (outside the CDR3, taken from reference TRBV28 and TRBJ2-7): DVKVTQSSRYLVKRTGEKVFLECVQDMDHENMFWYRQDPGLGLRLIYFSYDVKMKEKGDIPEGYSVSREKKERFSLILESASTNQTSMYLCASSSQGREGTYEQYFGPGTRLTVT.